The clone carrying this T cell receptor (beta chain) was observed many times. The record originates from a study of CD8 T cells in ankylosing spondylitis. One entry per CDR3 protein, called by TCRdb with MiXCR from the 5' RACE reads. The sample lists around 53,000 distinct CDR3 sequences, approximately 7.4% occurring once. With 2 bases removed from V and 9 bases from J, the gap between germline ends came to 24 bases. Germline V gene data show CDR1 as SGDLS and CDR2 as YYNGEE. This CDR3 comprises 16 residues. The clonotype comes from a female donor with ankylosing spondylitis or in good health (not recorded which). Sample: blood, either unsorted or a sorted T cell fraction (not recorded which). The chain combines TRBV9 with TRBJ2-7, with D possibly being TRBD2 (6 bases). In DNA, the CDR3 is TGTGCCAGCAGCGTTCCCGCCGGGACTTGGGTTTTGGGGCAGTACTTC. This gives the protein CASSVPAGTWVLGQYF.